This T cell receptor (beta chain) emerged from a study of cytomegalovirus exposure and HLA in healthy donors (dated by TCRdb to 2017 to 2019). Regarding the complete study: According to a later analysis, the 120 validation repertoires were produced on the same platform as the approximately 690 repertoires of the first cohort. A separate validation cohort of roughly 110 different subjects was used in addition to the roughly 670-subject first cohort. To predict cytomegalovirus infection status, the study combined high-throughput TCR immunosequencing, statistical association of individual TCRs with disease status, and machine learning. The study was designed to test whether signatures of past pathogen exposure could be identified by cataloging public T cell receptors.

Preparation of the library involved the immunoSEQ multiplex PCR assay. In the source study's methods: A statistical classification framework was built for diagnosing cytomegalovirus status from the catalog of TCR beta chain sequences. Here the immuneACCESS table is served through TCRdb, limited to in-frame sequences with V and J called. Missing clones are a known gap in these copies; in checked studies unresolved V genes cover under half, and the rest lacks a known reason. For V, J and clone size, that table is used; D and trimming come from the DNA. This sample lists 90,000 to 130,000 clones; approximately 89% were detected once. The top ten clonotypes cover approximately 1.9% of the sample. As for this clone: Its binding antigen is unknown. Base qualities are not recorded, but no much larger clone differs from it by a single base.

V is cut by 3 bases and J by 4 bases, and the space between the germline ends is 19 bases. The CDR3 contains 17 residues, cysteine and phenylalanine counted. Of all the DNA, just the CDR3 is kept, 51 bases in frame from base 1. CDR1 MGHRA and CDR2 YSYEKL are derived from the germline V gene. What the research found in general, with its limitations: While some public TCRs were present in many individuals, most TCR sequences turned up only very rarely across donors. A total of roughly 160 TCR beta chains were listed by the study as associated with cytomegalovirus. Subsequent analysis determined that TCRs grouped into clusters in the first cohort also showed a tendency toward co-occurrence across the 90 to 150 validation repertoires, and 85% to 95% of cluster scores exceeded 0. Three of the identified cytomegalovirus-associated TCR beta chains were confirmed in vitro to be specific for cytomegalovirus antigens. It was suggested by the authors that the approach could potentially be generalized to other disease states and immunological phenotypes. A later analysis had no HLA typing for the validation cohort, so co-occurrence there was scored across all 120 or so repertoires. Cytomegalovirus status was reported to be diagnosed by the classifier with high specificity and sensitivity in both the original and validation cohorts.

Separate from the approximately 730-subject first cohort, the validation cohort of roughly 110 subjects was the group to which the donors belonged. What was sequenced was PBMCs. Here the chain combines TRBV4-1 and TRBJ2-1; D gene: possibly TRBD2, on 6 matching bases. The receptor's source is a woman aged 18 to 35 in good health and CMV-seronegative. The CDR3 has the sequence CASSQLLGGRSYNEQFF. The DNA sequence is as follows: TGCGCCAGCAGCCAGTTGTTGGGGGGACGGAGTTACAATGAGCAGTTCTTC.